The next 17 T cell receptor beta chains were all read from a single sample in a study of blood T cells in healthy people across ages. Using a J-beta primer mix together with a sample-barcoded 5' primer, a second PCR was run for roughly 6 to 11 cycles. Using its own MiXCR run on the 5' RACE reads, TCRdb lists one record per CDR3 protein. Of 720,000 or so distinct CDR3 sequences listed, roughly 41% were seen once; the top ten hold roughly 30%. The sequenced sample consisted of blood. The receptors were gathered from a man of 80 years or more in good health.

The rearrangement uses TRBV5-1 and TRBJ2-3; TRBD2 aligns across 11 bases. Germline loops: CDR1 SGHRS, CDR2 YFSETQ. The V gene end was trimmed by 1 base and the J gene end by 6 bases; junction bases not matched to a gene: 7. This CDR3 has 16 amino acids. The CDR3 bases are TGCGCCAGCAGCTTGACTAGCGGGAGTTTGATGGATACGCAGTATTTT. Encoded protein: CASSLTSGSLMDTQYF.

This clonotype has just a few counts. The chain uses TRBV28 and TRBJ1-5; D is undetermined. The CDR3 runs to 13 residues. The ends were cut back, 2 bases at V and 6 bases at J, with 8 bases in the middle. Germline V CDR1 and CDR2: MDHEN, SYDVKM. CDR3 amino acids: CASSLQAGQPQHF. CDR3 nucleotide sequence: TGTGCCAGCAGTTTACAGGCAGGTCAGCCCCAGCATTTT.

This chain joins TRBV20-1 and TRBJ2-5; tentatively, D is TRBD1 or TRBD2 (5 bases each). This CDR3 has 14 amino acids. From germline, CDR1 is DFQATT and CDR2 SNEGSKA (reference sequence). V was trimmed by 2 bases and J by 11 bases, leaving 21 bases between them. The CDR3 DNA sequence: TGCAGTGCTAGACCCCCCCGGGGCTCTTTGGAGCAGTACTTC. Translated, it gives CSARPPRGSLEQYF.

The chain uses TRBV7-2 and TRBJ2-3; 8 positions match TRBD2. The CDR3 length is 15 residues. V lost 5 bases and J lost 5; bases outside the gene matches: 9. Germline V gene sequence: CDR1 SGHTA, CDR2 FQGNSA. CDR3 residues: CASSLPISGVDTQYF. The CDR3 nucleotides read TGTGCCAGCAGCCTCCCCATTAGCGGGGTAGATACGCAGTATTTT.

This clonotype was observed a few times. This rearrangement joins TRBV20-1 to TRBJ2-7; D is possibly TRBD1 (5 bases). CDR3 length: 11 amino acids. V was shortened by 7 bases and J by 3 bases, with 10 bases between the two germline ends. Germline V gene data show CDR1 as DFQATT and CDR2 as SNEGSKA (reference sequence). The CDR3 DNA reads as TGCAGTGTTCAGACAGTCTACGAGCAGTACTTC. It specifies CSVQTVYEQYF.

This clonotype came up a few times. The CDR3 sequence: CASSHGGGLAKPYNEQFF. The CDR3, as DNA: TGTGCCAGCAGCCATGGGGGAGGACTAGCGAAACCCTACAATGAGCAGTTCTTC. The V call is TRBV4-2, the J call TRBJ2-1; 9 nucleotides agree with TRBD2. The V gene end was trimmed by 3 bases and the J gene end by 2 bases; junction bases not matched to a gene: 11. Germline V gives CDR1 LGHNA, CDR2 YNFKEQ. The length of the CDR3 is 18 residues.

This clonotype was counted only a few times. The genes are TRBV2 and TRBJ2-7; D is ambiguous. CDR1 and CDR2 (germline): SNHLY, FYNNEI. The CDR3 consists of 14 residues. Trimming cost V 4 bases and J 3 bases, with 13 bases left between them. The CDR3 DNA reads as TGTGCCAGCAGTGGGGCCGGCGGAGTCTACGAGCAGTACTTC. This translates into CASSGAGGVYEQYF.

This clonotype was detected only a few times. The chain employs TRBV11-2 and TRBJ2-7; D is perhaps TRBD1 or TRBD2 (5 bases each). V shed 0 bases and J shed 4 bases, with 13 bases lying between them. CDR3 size: 15 residues. From germline, CDR1 is SGHAT and CDR2 FQNNGV. CDR3 bases: TGTGCCAGCAGCTTAGATGGGACCGACATATACGAGCAGTACTTC. This sequence encodes CASSLDGTDIYEQYF.

The chain carries TRBV24-1 and TRBJ1-1; weak D call: TRBD1 (6 bases). This CDR3 contains 14 residues. CDR1 KGHDR and CDR2 SFDVKD come from the germline V gene. Trimming removed 5 bases at V and 3 bases at J, with 12 bases between. The CDR3: CATSGGAADTEAFF. Here the CDR3 DNA reads TGTGCCACCAGTGGGGGGGCGGCGGACACTGAAGCTTTCTTT.

The chain employs TRBV7-2 and TRBJ2-1; 7 bases agree with TRBD2. Germline trimming cut 7 bases from V and 5 bases from J; bases unmatched to any gene: 14. The germline CDR1 and CDR2 sequences are SGHTA and FQGNSA. The CDR3 has 16 residues. CDR3 coding DNA: TGTGCCAGCATCAAATCGACCGGGACTAACCACAATGAGCAGTTCTTC. It encodes CASIKSTGTNHNEQFF.

Points on this clonotype: A junction end diverges from the germline sequence, so it may reflect a read error. This chain joins TRBV6-1 and TRBJ2-3, with D perhaps matching TRBD1 (5 bases). The germline gives CDR1 MNHNS, CDR2 SASEGT. This CDR3 region has 13 residues. In DNA, the CDR3 is TGTGCCAGCCAGGGTTTAGGCACAGATACGCGGTATTTT. Its translation is CASQGLGTDTRYF.

V is TRBV20-1 and J is TRBJ2-1; D may be TRBD1 (6 bases). The DNA end is more similar to TRBJ2-7, so the J call may be wrong. This CDR3 has 12 residues. Germline loops: CDR1 DFQATT, CDR2 SNEGSKA (reference sequence). CDR3: CSANQGTGEQYF. As DNA, the CDR3 is TGCAGTGCTAATCAGGGGACGGGTGAGCAGTACTTC.

In nucleotides, the CDR3 is TGTGCCAGCAGCTTAGTCTTAGGTCAGAGCTCCTACAATGAGCAGTACTTC. Translating gives CASSLVLGQSSYNEQYF. The rearrangement links TRBV7-6 to TRBJ2-1; D is ambiguous. The last part of the DNA fits TRBJ2-7 better; the J call may be wrong. This CDR3 spans 17 amino acids. The germline V gene encodes CDR1 SGHVS and CDR2 FNYEAQ.

The chain joins TRBV12-3 or TRBV12-4 to TRBJ1-2, with a weak D call TRBD1 (6 bases). Trimming left V 5 bases short and J 3 bases short, with 16 bases between. The CDR3 runs 15 residues. In nucleotides, the CDR3 is TGTGCCAGCAGTCCGGACGGAAGGGGGGACTATGGCTACACCTTC. Amino acid sequence: CASSPDGRGDYGYTF.

This clonotype was counted between two and nine times. This chain connects TRBV5-6 to TRBJ2-3; maybe TRBD2 (6 bases). The CDR3 consists of 16 residues. Per germline, CDR1 SGHDT and CDR2 YYEEEE. Trimming shortened V by 5 bases and J by 1 base, and 17 bases separated the two germline ends. The CDR3 DNA follows: TGTGCCAGCAGGGGCCGCGGGGTAGCTCGCACAGATACGCAGTATTTT. As protein: CASRGRGVARTDTQYF.

This chain connects TRBV7-8 to TRBJ2-7; TRBD2 is a possible D gene (9 bases). Germline V gene sequence: CDR1 SGHVS, CDR2 FQNEAQ. Trimming shortened V by 4 bases and J by 2 bases, and 24 bases separated the two germline ends. The CDR3 sequence is 18 residues long. CDR3 sequence reads: CASSYRGGNSGSPYEQYF. The CDR3 DNA follows: TGTGCCAGCAGCTACAGGGGGGGCAATAGCGGGAGTCCCTACGAGCAGTACTTC.

The chain is built from TRBV29-1 and TRBJ1-2; D remains unclear. The CDR3 sequence is 11 residues long. The V end lost 0 bases, the J end lost 6 bases, and 5 bases lay between the germline ends. Germline V gene sequence: CDR1 SQVTM, CDR2 ANQGSEA. The CDR3 DNA sequence: TGCAGCGTTGAAGAAGGAAATGGCTACACCTTC. It translates to CSVEEGNGYTF.